The next 23 T cell receptor beta chains were all read from a single sample in a study of cytomegalovirus exposure and HLA in healthy donors. The repertoire was sequenced with immunoSEQ multiplex PCR; TCRdb's copy has only in-frame clones and lacks some. This repertoire shows more than 110,000 clones, roughly 81% found once; its top ten account for more than 1.4%. The sample consisted of PBMCs. The receptor set was obtained from a woman aged 30 to 39 in good health and CMV-seronegative.

The V gene is TRBV6-1, the J gene TRBJ1-1; no clear D. V was cut by 2 bases and J by 0 bases, with 4 bases left in between. Germline CDR1 MNHNS, CDR2 SASEGT. The CDR3 has 13 residues. CDR3 nucleotides: TGTGCCAGCAGTGAACGGTTGAACACTGAAGCTTTCTTT. Amino acid sequence: CASSERLNTEAFF.

The chain combines TRBV5-1 with TRBJ1-4; D might be TRBD1 (5 bases). CDR3 length: 15 amino acids. Trimming pared 5 bases from V and 8 bases from J, leaving 19 bases between. Germline CDR1 reads SGHRS; CDR2 reads YFSETQ. The DNA of the CDR3 is TGCGCCAGCAGTTTAGCGGGACCGAGGATAGAAAAACTGTTTTTT. Its protein product is CASSLAGPRIEKLFF.

The CDR3 region is CASSATGDTQYF. DNA of the CDR3: TGTGCCAGCAGCGCAACAGGAGATACGCAGTATTTT. This chain links TRBV7-9 with TRBJ2-3; tentatively, D is TRBD1 (5 bases). The V and J ends lost 5 bases and 5 bases respectively, with 8 bases between them. The germline gives CDR1 SEHNR, CDR2 FQNEAQ (reference sequence). CDR3 length: 12 amino acids.

V is TRBV5-4 and J is TRBJ1-6, with D perhaps TRBD1 (5 bases). Looked up from germline, CDR1 is SGHNT and CDR2 is YYREEE (reference sequence). The CDR3 consists of 15 residues. Trimming pared 3 bases from V and 6 bases from J, leaving 13 bases between. The CDR3 nucleotides are TGTGCCAGCAGCTCTGGCCGGGGGACTAATTCACCCCTCCACTTT. Protein sequence: CASSSGRGTNSPLHF. The full variable domain, with the rest looked up from reference TRBV5-4 and TRBJ1-6, is ETGVTQSPTHLIKTRGQQVTLRCSSQSGHNTVSWYQQALGQGPQFIFQYYREEENGRGNFPPRFSGLQFPNYSSELNVNALELDDSALYLCASSSGRGTNSPLHFGNGTRLTVT.

The chain employs TRBV7-2 and TRBJ1-4; 8 positions match TRBD1. The CDR3 loop spans 14 amino acids. Trimming at V came to 5 bases and at J to 8 bases, leaving 7 bases not matched to a gene. Germline values: CDR1 SGHTA, CDR2 FQGNSA. This CDR3 reads CASSPGQGGEKLFF. The CDR3 region has the DNA TGTGCCAGCAGCCCCGGACAGGGAGGCGAAAAACTGTTTTTT. The whole variable domain, filled in from reference TRBV7-2 and TRBJ1-4, reads GAGVSQSPSNKVTEKGKDVELRCDPISGHTALYWYRQSLGQGLEFLIYFQGNSAPDKSGLPSDRFSAERTGGSVSTLTIQRTQQEDSAVYLCASSPGQGGEKLFFGSGTQLSVL.

The chain recombines TRBV29-1 with TRBJ1-2; tentative D call: TRBD1 (5 bases). The V and J ends lost 7 bases and 5 bases respectively, with 14 bases between them. The CDR3 is made up of 12 amino acids. CDR1 SQVTM and CDR2 ANQGSEA come from the germline V gene. The CDR3 nucleotides read TGCAGCGATATGGGGCCTGGGTATGGCTACACCTTC. Its translation is CSDMGPGYGYTF.

J is TRBJ2-3 and V is TRBV4-1, with 9 bases fitting TRBD2. This CDR3 comprises 17 residues. The V gene end was trimmed by 3 bases and the J gene end by 0 bases; junction bases not matched to a gene: 7. CDR1 is MGHRA and CDR2 is YSYEKL in the germline V gene. CDR3 amino acids: CASSHIGGGGSTDTQYF. CDR3 nucleotide sequence: TGCGCCAGCAGCCACATCGGCGGGGGGGGGAGCACAGATACGCAGTATTTT.

The rearrangement joins TRBV7-2 to TRBJ1-3; unclear D gene. Germline V CDR1 and CDR2: SGHTA, FQGNSA. The CDR3 contains 14 residues. The germline V and J ends were trimmed by 5 bases and 2 bases, with 10 bases remaining between them. The CDR3: CASSPPAAGNTIYF. The CDR3, as DNA: TGTGCCAGCAGCCCCCCCGCAGCTGGAAACACCATATATTTT.

J is TRBJ2-1 and V is TRBV27; D gene uncertain. Per germline, CDR1 MNHEY and CDR2 SMNVEV (reference sequence). The CDR3 sequence is 11 residues long. Trimming pared 3 bases from V and 8 bases from J, leaving 5 bases between. The CDR3 bases are TGTGCCAGCAGTTTCAGTCATGAGCAGTTCTTC. Amino acids: CASSFSHEQFF.

The chain joins TRBV5-1 to TRBJ2-2, with D unresolved. V gave up 0 bases and J gave up 1 base, with 7 bases separating them. Germline loops: CDR1 SGHRS, CDR2 YFSETQ. The CDR3 is made up of 15 amino acids. As DNA, the CDR3 is TGCGCCAGCAGCTTGGGGCCAGGGAACACCGGGGAGCTGTTTTTT. Translation: CASSLGPGNTGELFF.

The CDR3 DNA reads as TGCAGCGTGGGCTGGAGGGGGCTTAACGAGCAGTACTTC. It translates to CSVGWRGLNEQYF. The chain recombines TRBV29-1 with TRBJ2-7; weak D call: TRBD1 (7 bases). The CDR3 spans 13 residues. Germline loops: CDR1 SQVTM, CDR2 ANQGSEA. V lost 6 bases, J lost 5 bases, and 17 bases lay in between.

The chain couples TRBV2 to TRBJ1-1; 9 positions agree with TRBD1. Trimming took 8 bases from V and 2 from J; bases not matched to a gene: 6. CDR1 is SNHLY, CDR2 FYNNEI, per germline. The CDR3 has 14 residues. The CDR3 spells CASGTGQGNTEAFF. The DNA for the CDR3 is TGTGCCAGCGGGACGGGACAGGGTAACACTGAAGCTTTCTTT.

V gene TRBV7-8 combines with J gene TRBJ1-2, with TRBD1 matching over 7 bases. This CDR3 is 16 amino acids long. Trimming at V came to 1 base and at J to 8 bases, leaving 13 bases not matched to a gene. CDR1 SGHVS and CDR2 FQNEAQ come from the germline V gene. The CDR3 here is CASSLGYRGGITGYTF. In DNA form, the CDR3 reads TGTGCCAGCAGCTTAGGGTACAGGGGAGGAATAACGGGCTACACCTTC.

This chain uses TRBV2 with TRBJ2-7; 7 bases fit TRBD1. There are 15 residues in the CDR3. CDR1 SNHLY and CDR2 FYNNEI come from the germline V gene. The junction had 11 bases not matched to a gene; V was cut back by 6 bases and J by 3 bases. The CDR3 sequence is CASSRTGTANYEQYF. The DNA for the CDR3 is TGTGCCAGCAGCAGGACCGGGACAGCAAACTACGAGCAGTACTTC.

The V gene is TRBV7-3, the J gene TRBJ2-1; 9 bases map to TRBD2. This CDR3 region has 14 residues. Germline V lookup: CDR1 SGHTA, CDR2 FQGTGA. J lost 5 bases, V lost 2 bases, and 1 base had no gene match. The CDR3 protein is CASSLAGGNNEQFF. CDR3 nucleotide sequence: TGTGCCAGCAGCTTAGCGGGGGGGAACAATGAGCAGTTCTTC.

CDR3 nucleotide sequence: TGCGCCAGCAGCTGGGGACTAGCGGGAGGCTACAATGAGCAGTTCTTC. Translating it yields CASSWGLAGGYNEQFF. The chain recombines TRBV5-1 with TRBJ2-1; TRBD2 matches 15 bases. After removal of 3 bases from V and 3 bases from J, the junction contained 1 base not matched to a gene. Germline CDR1 SGHRS, CDR2 YFSETQ. The CDR3 has 16 amino acids.

This chain links TRBV25-1 with TRBJ1-2; TRBD1 matches 8 bases. CDR1 and CDR2 from the germline V gene are MGHDK and SYGVNS. V dropped 1 base and J dropped 4; count of bases not matched to a gene: 2. The CDR3 runs to 14 residues. CDR3 coding DNA: TGTGCCAGCAGTGAATCGGGGACAGGCTATGGCTACACCTTC. It codes for CASSESGTGYGYTF.

This chain joins TRBV4-1 and TRBJ2-1, with D perhaps TRBD2 (6 bases). V lost 3 bases and J 5 bases, leaving 17 bases between the germline ends. This CDR3 region has 16 residues. The germline V gene encodes CDR1 MGHRA and CDR2 YSYEKL. The CDR3, as DNA: TGCGCCAGCAGCCACCCGGCAAGGGACTGGAACAATGAGCAGTTCTTC. Translating gives CASSHPARDWNNEQFF.

The V call is TRBV5-6, the J call TRBJ2-2; 11 bases are a match to TRBD2. V was clipped by 3 bases and J by 5 bases; unmatched bases: 6. The CDR3 sequence is 16 residues long. CDR1 and CDR2 (germline): SGHDT, YYEEEE. CDR3 nucleotide sequence: TGTGCCAGCAGCTGGGGGACTAGCGGTTATACCGGGGAGCTGTTTTTT. Translated, it gives CASSWGTSGYTGELFF.

The V gene is TRBV6-6, the J gene TRBJ2-3; 9 bases align to TRBD2. Losses at the gene ends were 4 bases for V and 0 bases for J; bases not matched to a gene: 2. From germline, CDR1 is MNHNY and CDR2 SVGAGI (reference sequence). CDR3 length equals 15 residues. DNA of the CDR3: TGTGCCAGCAGTTCTAGCGGGGTTAGCACAGATACGCAGTATTTT. Residues: CASSSSGVSTDTQYF.

This clone was counted once. This chain uses TRBV4-2 with TRBJ2-1; D might be TRBD2 (5 bases). V shed 1 base and J shed 4 bases, with 17 bases lying between them. Per the germline V gene, CDR1 is LGHNA and CDR2 is YNFKEQ. The CDR3 runs to 17 residues. CDR3 amino acids: CASSQGAGPSGYNEQFF. DNA for the CDR3: TGTGCCAGCAGCCAAGGGGCGGGTCCCAGTGGGTACAATGAGCAGTTCTTC.

There are a few counts of this clone. The gene calls are TRBV18 and TRBJ1-6, with a weak D call TRBD1 (5 bases). V was clipped by 4 bases and J by 11 bases, with 9 bases between them. This CDR3 region has 12 residues. Germline CDR1 is KGHSH and CDR2 is LQKENI. The CDR3 protein is CASSLGAPPLHF. The DNA for the CDR3 is TGTGCCAGCTCACTAGGGGCCCCACCCCTCCACTTT.

V is TRBV11-1 and J is TRBJ2-4, with a possible D match to TRBD1 (5 bases). Trimming left V 5 bases short and J 2 bases short, with 13 bases between. Germline assignment: CDR1 SGHAT and CDR2 FQDESV (reference sequence). CDR3 length equals 15 residues. In nucleotides, the CDR3 is TGTGCCAGCAGCATCGAAGGGGATCCCAAAAACATTCAGTACTTC. As protein: CASSIEGDPKNIQYF.